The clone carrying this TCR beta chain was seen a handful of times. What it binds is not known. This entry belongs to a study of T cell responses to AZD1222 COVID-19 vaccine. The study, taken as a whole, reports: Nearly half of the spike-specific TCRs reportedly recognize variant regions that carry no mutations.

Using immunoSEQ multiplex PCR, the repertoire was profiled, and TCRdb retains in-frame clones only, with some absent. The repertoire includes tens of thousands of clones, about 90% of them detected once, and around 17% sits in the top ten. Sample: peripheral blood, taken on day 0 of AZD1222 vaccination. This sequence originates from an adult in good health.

This CDR3 reads CATSSPNDSSGSVDEQYF. CDR3 nucleotide sequence: TGTGCCACCAGCAGTCCAAATGATTCTAGCGGGAGTGTCGACGAGCAGTACTTC. The chain has TRBV15 and TRBJ2-7, with 10 bases that match TRBD2. The trim removed 3 bases at V and 5 bases at J, leaving 16 bases unmatched. The CDR3 covers 18 residues. Germline V CDR1 and CDR2: LNHNV, YYDKDF (reference sequence).